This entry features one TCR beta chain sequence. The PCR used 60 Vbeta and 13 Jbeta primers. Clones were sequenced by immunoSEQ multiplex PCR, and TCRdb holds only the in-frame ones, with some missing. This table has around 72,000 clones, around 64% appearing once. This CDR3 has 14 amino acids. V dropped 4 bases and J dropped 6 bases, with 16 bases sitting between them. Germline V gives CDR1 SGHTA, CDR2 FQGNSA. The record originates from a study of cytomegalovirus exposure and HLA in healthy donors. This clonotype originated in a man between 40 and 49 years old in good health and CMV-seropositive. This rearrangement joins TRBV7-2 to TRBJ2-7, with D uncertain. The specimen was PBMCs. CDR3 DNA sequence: TGTGCCAGCAGCTCACCCCAGGCACCAGTCGAGCAGTACTTC. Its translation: CASSSPQAPVEQYF. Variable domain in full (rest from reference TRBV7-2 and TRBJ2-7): GAGVSQSPSNKVTEKGKDVELRCDPISGHTALYWYRQSLGQGLEFLIYFQGNSAPDKSGLPSDRFSAERTGGSVSTLTIQRTQQEDSAVYLCASSSPQAPVEQYFGPGTRLTVT.